These 27 T cell receptor beta chains share one sample of origin, sequenced in a study of blood T cell repertoires in COVID-19 (dated by TCRdb to about 2020). Libraries were made using the immunoSEQ multiplex PCR assay. The table comes from immuneACCESS by way of TCRdb, which keeps in-frame sequences with V and J called. Part of the clones is missing from these tables; in studies checked, under half for an unresolved V gene and the rest for unknown reasons. The sample table contains roughly 87,000 clones; only one count was recorded for 84% of them. The ten most abundant clones make up roughly 17% of the sample. Sequencing was carried out using peripheral blood. These receptors all come from a woman in her sixties with acute or convalescent COVID-19.

The rearrangement links TRBV12-3 or TRBV12-4 to TRBJ2-5, with D unclear. Between the trimmed V and J ends, which lost 6 bases and 4 bases, there was a span of 9 bases. This CDR3 is built from 12 residues. CDR3 sequence (DNA): TGTGCCAGCAGCTTACACGGAGAGACCCAGTACTTC. Its translation: CASSLHGETQYF.

The chain carries TRBV28 and TRBJ1-5; 7 nucleotides agree with TRBD1. This CDR3 comprises 14 residues. The V and J ends lost 6 bases and 3 bases, in that order; junction bases with no gene match: 5. Germline V gene sequence: CDR1 MDHEN, CDR2 SYDVKM. As DNA, the CDR3 is TGTGCCAGCAGCCGGACAGGCGACAATCAGCCCCAGCATTTT. As protein: CASSRTGDNQPQHF.

The chain recombines TRBV6-1 with TRBJ1-2; maybe TRBD1 (6 bases). The CDR3 is 15 amino acids. V lost 2 bases and J 5 bases, leaving 15 bases between the germline ends. Germline V lookup: CDR1 MNHNS, CDR2 SASEGT. CDR3: CASSEKAGERYGYTF. Written as DNA, the CDR3 is TGTGCCAGCAGTGAAAAGGCAGGGGAGAGGTATGGCTACACCTTC.

This chain links TRBV6-5 with TRBJ1-3; 9 bases line up with TRBD1. This CDR3 comprises 15 residues. V was clipped by 6 bases and J by 0 bases; unmatched bases: 3. From germline, CDR1 is MNHEY and CDR2 SVGAGI. CDR3 residues: CASRRDRASGNTIYF. CDR3 nucleotide sequence: TGTGCCAGCAGAAGGGACAGGGCCTCTGGAAACACCATATATTTT.

Concerning this clone itself: One end of the junction varies from germline; a read error may be responsible. CDR3 in amino acids: CASSVTGGIDVLTF. In DNA form, the CDR3 reads TGTGCCAGCAGCGTAACAGGGGGCATAGACGTCCTGACTTTC. This chain joins TRBV7-3 and TRBJ2-6, with 9 bases fitting TRBD1. Per the germline V gene, CDR1 is SGHTA and CDR2 is FQGTGA. This CDR3 contains 14 residues.

In its sample, this clone was seen once. CDR3 region: CASSGQSLRGDTQYF. CDR3 in DNA: TGTGCCAGTAGTGGGCAGTCACTCAGGGGGGATACGCAGTATTTT. This chain uses TRBV19 with TRBJ2-3; 7 bases align to TRBD1. Germline-derived CDR1 and CDR2 are LNHDA and SQIVND (reference sequence). The ends lost 5 bases at V and 6 bases at J; junction bases unmatched: 11. The CDR3 sequence is 15 residues long.

The V gene is TRBV4-1, the J gene TRBJ1-1, with TRBD1 matching over 8 bases. Germline V gene lookup returns CDR1 MGHRA and CDR2 YSYEKL. The CDR3 loop spans 16 amino acids. Trimming removed 4 bases from V and 0 bases from J; junction bases left unmatched: 7. The CDR3 loop is CASSRAGGLLNTEAFF. The DNA of the CDR3 is TGCGCCAGCAGCCGGGCAGGGGGCTTGTTGAACACTGAAGCTTTCTTT.

V gene TRBV19 combines with J gene TRBJ1-5, with 9 positions matching TRBD1. V shed 7 bases, J shed 8 bases, and the junction held 12 bases outside the gene matches. The germline gives CDR1 LNHDA, CDR2 SQIVND (reference sequence). The CDR3 covers 15 residues. The CDR3 DNA sequence: TGTGCCAGTATCGGGACAGGGCTCCCCGGGGAGCCCCAGCATTTT. It is translated as CASIGTGLPGEPQHF.

This clone was observed a few times. The V gene is TRBV4-3, the J gene TRBJ2-2; TRBD2 is a possible D gene (5 bases). The germline V and J ends were trimmed by 4 bases and 7 bases, with 7 bases remaining between them. Germline V gives CDR1 LGHNA, CDR2 YSLEER. The CDR3 is 12 residues long. CDR3 protein: CASSLSVGELFF. The CDR3 DNA is TGCGCCAGCAGCCTTAGCGTCGGGGAGCTGTTTTTT.

This chain links TRBV18 with TRBJ1-5; 9 nucleotides align to TRBD1. This CDR3 is 12 amino acids long. From germline, CDR1 is KGHSH and CDR2 LQKENI. The trim removed 8 bases at V and 7 bases at J, leaving 3 bases unmatched. In DNA form, the CDR3 reads TGTGCCAGCCGACAGGGGGACCAGCCCCAGCATTTT. The encoded protein is CASRQGDQPQHF.

The CDR3 loop reads CAIRDGTGVLHNEQFF. DNA of the CDR3: TGTGCCATCCGAGACGGGACAGGGGTTCTCCACAATGAGCAGTTCTTC. This chain uses TRBV10-3 with TRBJ2-1; 10 bases map to TRBD1. Germline CDR1 ENHRY, CDR2 SYGVKD. V was pared by 8 bases and J by 5 bases, with 12 bases of the junction left unmatched. This CDR3 comprises 16 residues.

This sequence joins TRBV5-6 and TRBJ2-7; D may be TRBD1 (5 bases). In germline, CDR1 is SGHDT, CDR2 YYEEEE. V was pared by 2 bases and J by 2 bases, with 11 bases between. This CDR3 contains 14 residues. The CDR3 coding sequence is TGTGCCAGCAGCTTCCGTTGGGGCACCTACGAGCAGTACTTC. Its protein product is CASSFRWGTYEQYF.

The J gene is TRBJ1-2, the V gene TRBV4-1; D gene unclear. The CDR3 consists of 16 residues. Per germline, CDR1 MGHRA and CDR2 YSYEKL. The V end was cut by 4 bases, the J end by 2 bases, with 17 bases between. For the CDR3, the DNA is TGCGCCAGCAGCCCACCTTTTGTATACAGCAACTATGGCTACACCTTC. Protein: CASSPPFVYSNYGYTF.

This clone was observed once. The chain joins TRBV7-2 to TRBJ2-7; 13 bases align to TRBD2. The V gene's germline CDR1 is SGHTA and CDR2 FQGNSA. Germline trimming cut 5 bases from V and 7 bases from J; bases unmatched to any gene: 11. The CDR3 has 16 residues. DNA of the CDR3: TGTGCCAGCAGCCTAGATGGGACTAGCGGGGCGCGTGAGCAGTACTTC. This sequence encodes CASSLDGTSGAREQYF.

The chain combines TRBV19 with TRBJ1-6, with 8 positions matching TRBD1. The germline V gene encodes CDR1 LNHDA and CDR2 SQIVND (reference sequence). Trimming removed 4 bases from V and 3 bases from J; junction bases left unmatched: 2. This CDR3 has 15 residues. CDR3 bases: TGTGCCAGTAGTACCGGACAGGGCTATAATTCACCCCTCCACTTT. Protein sequence: CASSTGQGYNSPLHF.

The gene calls are TRBV29-1 and TRBJ1-6; 7 bases line up with TRBD1. Trimming took 5 bases from V and 5 from J; bases not matched to a gene: 9. The germline V gene encodes CDR1 SQVTM and CDR2 ANQGSEA. The CDR3 sequence is 15 residues long. The CDR3 sequence: CSVTTGTANNSPLHF. The CDR3 nucleotides read TGCAGCGTTACAACCGGGACAGCAAATAATTCACCCCTCCACTTT.

The chain combines TRBV20-1 with TRBJ2-2, with TRBD1 identical over 7 bases. V dropped 3 bases and J dropped 1; count of bases not matched to a gene: 5. The CDR3 spans 15 residues. The germline V gene has CDR1 DFQATT and CDR2 SNEGSKA (reference sequence). CDR3 sequence (DNA): TGCAGTGCTAGTTCAGGGGGTGGGAACACCGGGGAGCTGTTTTTT. Protein sequence: CSASSGGGNTGELFF.

The chain recombines TRBV9 with TRBJ2-1; D is ambiguous. Germline V gives CDR1 SGDLS, CDR2 YYNGEE. There are 14 residues in the CDR3. Deletions cut 0 bases from V and 2 bases from J, with 6 bases between. The CDR3 coding sequence is TGTGCCAGCAGCGTAGGGGCTACCTACAATGAGCAGTTCTTC. Amino acids: CASSVGATYNEQFF.

There are a few counts of this clone. The chain combines TRBV6-1 with TRBJ1-5, with D perhaps matching TRBD1 (5 bases). Germline CDR1 reads MNHNS; CDR2 reads SASEGT. Trimming took 2 bases from V and 1 from J, leaving 9 bases between them. This CDR3 has 15 amino acids. CDR3 sequence reads: CASSELGGSNQPQHF. CDR3 nucleotide sequence: TGTGCCAGCAGTGAACTTGGGGGGAGCAATCAGCCCCAGCATTTT.

The rearrangement links TRBV6-4 to TRBJ2-5; D not resolved. With 4 bases removed from V and 2 bases from J, the gap between germline ends came to 11 bases. The CDR3 has 14 residues. Germline V gene data show CDR1 as MRHNA and CDR2 as SNTAGT. The CDR3 DNA reads TGTGCCAGCAGTGCCCCGGCACAGCAAGAGACCCAGTACTTC. Translated: CASSAPAQQETQYF.

The genes are TRBV7-8 and TRBJ1-5; D possibly corresponds to TRBD1 (5 bases). This CDR3 is built from 14 residues. The V gene's germline CDR1 is SGHVS and CDR2 FQNEAQ. V was cut by 5 bases and J by 6 bases, with 14 bases left in between. For the CDR3, the DNA is TGTGCCAGCAGCCCTCTGGGGGGATCTCAGCCCCAGCATTTT. This codes for CASSPLGGSQPQHF.

This clone has more than one count but fewer than ten. V usage is TRBV27 and J usage is TRBJ1-1; D not certain. V was clipped by 4 bases and J by 6 bases, with 15 bases between them. This CDR3 has 14 residues. CDR1 is MNHEY and CDR2 is SMNVEV in the germline V gene (reference sequence). CDR3 sequence reads: CASSSRPGSAEAFF. In nucleotides, the CDR3 is TGTGCCAGCAGTTCGCGACCGGGTAGCGCTGAAGCTTTCTTT.

The rearrangement links TRBV28 to TRBJ1-2; D gene uncertain. The CDR3 sequence is 12 residues long. Germline V CDR1 and CDR2: MDHEN, SYDVKM. V lost 6 bases to trimming and J lost 5 bases, with 10 bases between them. CDR3 in amino acids: CASSPSLYGYTF. CDR3 nucleotide sequence: TGTGCCAGCAGCCCCTCCCTTTATGGCTACACCTTC.

This clone was found a few times. The CDR3 carries no conserved terminal phenylalanine or tryptophan, so it likely arises from a read error. Because the CDR3's place on the DNA is in doubt, the DNA is left out and the CDR3 is given as listed by TCRdb. V is TRBV6-4 and J is TRBJ1-2; the D call TRBD1 from the table was never checked on the DNA. The CDR3 comprises 9 residues, both ends counted. Per the germline V gene, CDR1 is MRHNA and CDR2 is SNTAGT. The CDR3 is CASRKGGQE.

V gene TRBV6-1 combines with J gene TRBJ1-4; no clear D. The CDR3 covers 14 residues. V lost 3 bases, J lost 2 bases, and 7 bases lay in between. Germline V gene lookup returns CDR1 MNHNS and CDR2 SASEGT. As DNA, the CDR3 is TGTGCCAGCAGTGACAGAGGGACTAATGAAAAACTGTTTTTT. As protein: CASSDRGTNEKLFF.

This chain links TRBV10-3 with TRBJ1-2; D might be TRBD1 (5 bases). Germline CDR1 and CDR2: ENHRY and SYGVKD. The germline V and J ends were trimmed by 6 bases and 6 bases, with 11 bases remaining between them. The CDR3 totals 12 residues. The CDR3 here is CAISDRAHGYTF. The CDR3 nucleotides are TGTGCCATCAGCGACAGAGCGCATGGCTACACCTTC.

V is TRBV6-5 and J is TRBJ1-1; D perhaps matches TRBD1 (6 bases). Germline V gene data show CDR1 as MNHEY and CDR2 as SVGAGI. The CDR3 has 14 residues. Trimming left V 8 bases short and J 1 base short, with 14 bases between. The CDR3 spells CASETGFSNTEAFF. CDR3 nucleotide sequence: TGTGCCAGCGAAACAGGGTTTTCGAACACTGAAGCTTTCTTT.